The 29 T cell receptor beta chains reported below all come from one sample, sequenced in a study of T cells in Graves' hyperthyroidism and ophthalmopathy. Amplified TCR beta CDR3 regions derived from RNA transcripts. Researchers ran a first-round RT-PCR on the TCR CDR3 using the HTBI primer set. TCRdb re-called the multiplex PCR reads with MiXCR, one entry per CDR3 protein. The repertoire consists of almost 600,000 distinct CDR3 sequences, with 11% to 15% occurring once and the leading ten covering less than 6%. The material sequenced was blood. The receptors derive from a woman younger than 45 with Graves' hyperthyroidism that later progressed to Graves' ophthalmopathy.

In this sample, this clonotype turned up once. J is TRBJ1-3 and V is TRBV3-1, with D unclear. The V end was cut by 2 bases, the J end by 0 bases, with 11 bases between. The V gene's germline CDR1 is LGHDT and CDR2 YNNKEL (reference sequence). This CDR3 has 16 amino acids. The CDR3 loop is CASSQNLVSSGNTIYF. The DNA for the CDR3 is TGTGCCAGCAGCCAAAACTTGGTTTCCTCTGGAAACACCATATATTTT.

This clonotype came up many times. The CDR3 region has the DNA TGTGCCAGCACCCTTTGGGACAGCCACGGTGAGCAGTTCTTC. It specifies CASTLWDSHGEQFF. This chain uses TRBV12-3 or TRBV12-4 with TRBJ2-1; 7 nucleotides agree with TRBD1. The CDR3 loop spans 14 amino acids. J lost 9 bases, V lost 7 bases, and 12 bases had no gene match.

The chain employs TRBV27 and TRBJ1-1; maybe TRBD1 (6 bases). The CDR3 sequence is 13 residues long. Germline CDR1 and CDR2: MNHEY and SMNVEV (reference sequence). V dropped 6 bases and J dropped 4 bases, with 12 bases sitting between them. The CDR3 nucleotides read TGTGCCAGCAGCGACAGGTATAGCACTGAAGCTTTCTTT. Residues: CASSDRYSTEAFF.

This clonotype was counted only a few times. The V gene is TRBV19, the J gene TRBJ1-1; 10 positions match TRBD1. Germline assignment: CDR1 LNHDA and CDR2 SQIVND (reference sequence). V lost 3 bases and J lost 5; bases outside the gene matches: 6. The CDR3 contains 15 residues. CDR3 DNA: TGTGCCAGTAGTATCTTCGGGACAGGGGATACTGAAGCTTTCTTT. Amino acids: CASSIFGTGDTEAFF.

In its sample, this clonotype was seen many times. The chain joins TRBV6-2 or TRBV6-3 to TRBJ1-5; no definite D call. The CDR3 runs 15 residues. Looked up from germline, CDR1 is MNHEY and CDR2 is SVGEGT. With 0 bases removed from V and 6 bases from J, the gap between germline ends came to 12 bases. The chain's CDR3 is CASSYSRGLGQPQHF. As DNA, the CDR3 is TGTGCCAGCAGTTACTCGAGAGGGCTTGGTCAGCCCCAGCATTTT.

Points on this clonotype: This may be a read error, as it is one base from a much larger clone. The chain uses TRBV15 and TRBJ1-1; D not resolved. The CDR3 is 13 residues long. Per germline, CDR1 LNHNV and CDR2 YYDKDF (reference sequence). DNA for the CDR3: TGTACCACCAGCAGAGATGTTTCCAGGGAAGCTTTCTTT. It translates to CTTSRDVSREAFF.

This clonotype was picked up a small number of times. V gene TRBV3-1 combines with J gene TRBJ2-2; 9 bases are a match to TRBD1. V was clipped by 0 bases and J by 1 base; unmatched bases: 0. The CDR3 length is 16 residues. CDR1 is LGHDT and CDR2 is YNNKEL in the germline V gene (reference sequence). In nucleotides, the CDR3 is TGTGCCAGCAGCCAAGAGGGACAGGGGAACACCGGGGAGCTGTTTTTT. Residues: CASSQEGQGNTGELFF.

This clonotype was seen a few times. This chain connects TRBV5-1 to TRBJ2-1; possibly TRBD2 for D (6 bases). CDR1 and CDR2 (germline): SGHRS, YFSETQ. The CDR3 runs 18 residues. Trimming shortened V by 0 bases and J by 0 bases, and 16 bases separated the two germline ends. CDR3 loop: CASSLARILASSYNEQFF. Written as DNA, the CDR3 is TGCGCCAGCAGCTTGGCCCGGATACTAGCCAGCTCCTACAATGAGCAGTTCTTC.

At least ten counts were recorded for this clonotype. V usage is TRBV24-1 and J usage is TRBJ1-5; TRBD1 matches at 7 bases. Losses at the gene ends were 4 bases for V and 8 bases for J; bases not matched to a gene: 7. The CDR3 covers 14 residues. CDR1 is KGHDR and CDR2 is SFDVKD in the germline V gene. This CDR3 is CATSDPGGSEPQHF. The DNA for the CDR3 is TGTGCCACCAGTGACCCAGGGGGTAGTGAGCCCCAGCATTTT.

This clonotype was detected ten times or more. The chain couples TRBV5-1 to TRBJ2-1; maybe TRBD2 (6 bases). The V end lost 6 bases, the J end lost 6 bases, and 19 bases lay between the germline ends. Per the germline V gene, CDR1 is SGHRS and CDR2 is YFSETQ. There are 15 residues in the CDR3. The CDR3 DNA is TGCGCCAGCACAATGACTAGTCCGATATCCAATGAGCAGTTCTTC. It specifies CASTMTSPISNEQFF.

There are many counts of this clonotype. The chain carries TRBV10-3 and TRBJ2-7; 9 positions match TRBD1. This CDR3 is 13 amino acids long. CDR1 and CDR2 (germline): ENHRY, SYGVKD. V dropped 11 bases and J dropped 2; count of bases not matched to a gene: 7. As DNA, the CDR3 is TGTGCCTCAAGACAGGGGGGGACCTACGAGCAGTACTTC. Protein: CASRQGGTYEQYF.

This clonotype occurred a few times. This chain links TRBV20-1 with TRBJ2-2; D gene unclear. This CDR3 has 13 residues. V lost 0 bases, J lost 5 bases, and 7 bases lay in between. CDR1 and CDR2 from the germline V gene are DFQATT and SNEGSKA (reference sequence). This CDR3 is CSARDGATGELFF. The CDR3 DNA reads TGCAGTGCTAGAGATGGCGCAACCGGGGAGCTGTTTTTT.

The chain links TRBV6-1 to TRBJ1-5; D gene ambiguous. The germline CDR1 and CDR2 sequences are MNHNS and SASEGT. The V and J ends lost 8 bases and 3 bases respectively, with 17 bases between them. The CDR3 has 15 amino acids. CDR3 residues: CASGHPDGPNQPQHF. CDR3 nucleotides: TGTGCCAGCGGGCACCCCGACGGCCCCAATCAGCCCCAGCATTTT.

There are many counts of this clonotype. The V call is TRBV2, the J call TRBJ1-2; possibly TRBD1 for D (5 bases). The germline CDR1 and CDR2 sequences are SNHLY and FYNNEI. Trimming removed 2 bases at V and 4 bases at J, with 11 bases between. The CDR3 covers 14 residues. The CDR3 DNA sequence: TGTGCCAGCAGTGAAAACGGGGCAGGCTATGGCTACACCTTC. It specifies CASSENGAGYGYTF. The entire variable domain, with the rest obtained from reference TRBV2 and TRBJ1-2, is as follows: EPEVTQTPSHQVTQMGQEVILRCVPISNHLYFYWYRQILGQKVEFLVSFYNNEISEKSEIFDDQFSVERPDGSNFTLKIRSTKLEDSAMYFCASSENGAGYGYTFGSGTRLTVV.

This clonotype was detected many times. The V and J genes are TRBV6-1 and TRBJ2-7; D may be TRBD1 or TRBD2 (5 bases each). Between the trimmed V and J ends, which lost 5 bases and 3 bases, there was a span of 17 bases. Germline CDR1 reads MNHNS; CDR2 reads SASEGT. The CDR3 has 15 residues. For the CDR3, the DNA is TGTGCCAGCAGTTCCGTCGGGACGGAAAGCTACGAGCAGTACTTC. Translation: CASSSVGTESYEQYF.

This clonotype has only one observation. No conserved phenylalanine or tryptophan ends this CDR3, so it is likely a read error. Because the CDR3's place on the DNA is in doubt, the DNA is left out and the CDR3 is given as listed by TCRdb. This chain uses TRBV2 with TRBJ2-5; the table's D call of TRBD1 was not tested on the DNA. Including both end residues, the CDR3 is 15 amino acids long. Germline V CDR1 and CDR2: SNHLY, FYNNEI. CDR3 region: CASNPSGQGQETRYV.

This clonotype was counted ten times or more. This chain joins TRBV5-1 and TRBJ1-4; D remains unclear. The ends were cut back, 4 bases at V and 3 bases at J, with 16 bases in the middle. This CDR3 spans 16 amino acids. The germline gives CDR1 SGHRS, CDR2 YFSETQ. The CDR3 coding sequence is TGCGCCAGCAGCCCGGAACCACGGGGAGCTAATGAAAAACTGTTTTTT. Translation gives CASSPEPRGANEKLFF.

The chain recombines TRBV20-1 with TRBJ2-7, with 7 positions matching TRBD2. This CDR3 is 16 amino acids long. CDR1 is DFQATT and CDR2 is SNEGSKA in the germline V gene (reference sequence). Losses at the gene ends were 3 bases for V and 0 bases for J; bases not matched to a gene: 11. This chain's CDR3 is CSASGFLAGPSYEQYF. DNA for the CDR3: TGCAGTGCTAGTGGTTTTTTAGCGGGCCCCTCCTACGAGCAGTACTTC.

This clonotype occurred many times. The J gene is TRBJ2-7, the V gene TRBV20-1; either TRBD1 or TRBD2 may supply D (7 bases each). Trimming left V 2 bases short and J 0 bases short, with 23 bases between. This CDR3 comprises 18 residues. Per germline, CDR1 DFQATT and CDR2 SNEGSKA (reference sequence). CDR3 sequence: CSARRGDRFRVSSYEQYF. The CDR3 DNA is TGCAGTGCTAGACGGGGGGACAGATTTAGAGTAAGCTCCTACGAGCAGTACTTC.

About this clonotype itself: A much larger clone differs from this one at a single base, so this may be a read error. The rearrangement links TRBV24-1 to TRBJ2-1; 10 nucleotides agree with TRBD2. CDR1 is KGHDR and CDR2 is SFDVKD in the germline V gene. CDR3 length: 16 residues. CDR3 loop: CATSDFRSGREGEQSF. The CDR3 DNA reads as TGTGCCACCAGTGATTTCCGGAGCGGGAGGGAAGGTGAGCAGTCCTTC.

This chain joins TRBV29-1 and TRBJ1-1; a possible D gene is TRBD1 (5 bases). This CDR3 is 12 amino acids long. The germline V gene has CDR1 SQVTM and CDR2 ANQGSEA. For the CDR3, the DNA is TGCAGTTACCGAACAAGGGGCACTGAAGCTTTCTTT. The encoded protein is CSYRTRGTEAFF.

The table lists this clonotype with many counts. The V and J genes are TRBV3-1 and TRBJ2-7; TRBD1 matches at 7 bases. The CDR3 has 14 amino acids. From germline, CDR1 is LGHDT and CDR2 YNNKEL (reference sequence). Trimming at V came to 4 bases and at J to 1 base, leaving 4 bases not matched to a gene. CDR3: CASSLDRASYEQYF. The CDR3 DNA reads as TGTGCCAGCAGCCTTGACAGGGCATCCTACGAGCAGTACTTC.

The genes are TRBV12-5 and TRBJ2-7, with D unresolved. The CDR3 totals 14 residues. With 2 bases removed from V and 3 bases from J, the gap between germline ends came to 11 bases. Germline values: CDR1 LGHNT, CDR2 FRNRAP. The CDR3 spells CASGLYGPFYEQYF. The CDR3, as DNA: TGTGCTAGTGGTTTGTACGGACCGTTCTACGAGCAGTACTTC.

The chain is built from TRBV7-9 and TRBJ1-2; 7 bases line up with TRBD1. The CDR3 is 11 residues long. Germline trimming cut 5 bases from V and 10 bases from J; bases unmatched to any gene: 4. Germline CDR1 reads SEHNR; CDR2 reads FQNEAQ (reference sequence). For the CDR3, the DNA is TGTGCCAGCAGCCTGGGGACAGACTACACCTTC. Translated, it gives CASSLGTDYTF.

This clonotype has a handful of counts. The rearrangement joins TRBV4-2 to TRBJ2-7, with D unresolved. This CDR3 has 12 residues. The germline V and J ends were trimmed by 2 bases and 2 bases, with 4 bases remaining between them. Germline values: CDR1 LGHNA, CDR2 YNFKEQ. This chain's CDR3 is CASSQPTYEQYF. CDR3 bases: TGTGCCAGCAGCCAACCAACCTACGAGCAGTACTTC.

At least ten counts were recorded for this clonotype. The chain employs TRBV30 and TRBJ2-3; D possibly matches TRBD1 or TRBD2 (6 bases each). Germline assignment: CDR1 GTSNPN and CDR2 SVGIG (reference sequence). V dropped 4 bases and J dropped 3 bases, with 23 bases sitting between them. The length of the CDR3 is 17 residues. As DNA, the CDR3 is TGTGCCTGGACCTCCGCCCGGACTAACCAGGGGACAGATACGCAGTATTTT. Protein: CAWTSARTNQGTDTQYF. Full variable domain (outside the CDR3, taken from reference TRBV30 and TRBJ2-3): SQTIHQWPATLVQPVGSPLSLECTVEGTSNPNLYWYRQAAGRGLQLLFYSVGIGQISSEVPQNLSASRPQDRQFILSSKKLLLSDSGFYLCAWTSARTNQGTDTQYFGPGTRLTVL.

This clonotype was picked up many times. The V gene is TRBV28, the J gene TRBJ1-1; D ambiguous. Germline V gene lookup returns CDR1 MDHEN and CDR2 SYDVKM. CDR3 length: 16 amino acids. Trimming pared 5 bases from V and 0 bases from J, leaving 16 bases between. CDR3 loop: CASSPLLGDLNTEAFF. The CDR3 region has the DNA TGTGCCAGCAGTCCACTCTTGGGCGATTTGAACACTGAAGCTTTCTTT.

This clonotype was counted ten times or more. The CDR3 sequence is CASTPDRVGGELFF. The CDR3 region has the DNA TGTGCCAGTACCCCTGACAGGGTTGGCGGGGAGCTGTTTTTT. The V and J genes are TRBV19 and TRBJ2-2, with 7 bases lining up with TRBD1. J gave up 7 bases and V 7 bases, and 9 bases lay outside the gene matches. Germline V CDR1 and CDR2: LNHDA, SQIVND (reference sequence). The CDR3 consists of 14 residues.

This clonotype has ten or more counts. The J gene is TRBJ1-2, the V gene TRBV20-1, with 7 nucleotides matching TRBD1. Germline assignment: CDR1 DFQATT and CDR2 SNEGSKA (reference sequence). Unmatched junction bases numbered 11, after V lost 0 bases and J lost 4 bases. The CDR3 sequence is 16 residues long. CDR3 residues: CSARDPRQGNSYGYTF. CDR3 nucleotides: TGCAGTGCTAGAGATCCTCGACAGGGAAACTCCTATGGCTACACCTTC.